This is a list of T cell receptor beta chains from one sample in a study of beta chain features in type 1 diabetes. The table came from immunoSEQ multiplex PCR; TCRdb's copy has only in-frame clones and leaves some out. The repertoire holds 300,000 or so clones, with roughly 8% as singletons. The sequenced sample was central memory CD4+ T cells from blood. These receptors all stem from a woman between 18 and 30 years old in good health. Both conserved end residues are part of each CDR3. Fields, in order: D gene, J gene, V gene, clone size, CDR3 protein, CDR3 DNA. D genes are given only for firm matches. Only part of the rows carry a size: once, few, many, or a class if the clone is expanded.

TRBD1 TRBJ2-5 TRBV27 many CASSARQGGNFAQYF TGTGCCAGCAGTGCGCGACAGGGGGGCAATTTTGCCCAGTACTTC
NA TRBJ2-1 TRBV18 NA CASSLSLSSYNEQFF TGTGCCAGCTCACTAAGCTTAAGCTCCTACAATGAGCAGTTCTTC
NA TRBJ2-2 TRBV9 NA CASSVGSSPRAGELFF TGTGCCAGCAGCGTAGGCTCTAGCCCCCGGGCCGGGGAGCTGTTTTTT
NA TRBJ2-4 TRBV7-2 NA CASSLAGTENIQYF TGTGCCAGCAGCTTAGCAGGCACCGAAAACATTCAGTACTTC
TRBD1 TRBJ2-5 TRBV28 NA CASSTTGGVETQYF TGTGCCAGCAGTACGACAGGGGGCGTGGAGACCCAGTACTTC
NA TRBJ2-3 TRBV13 few CASSLWGSDTQYF TGTGCCAGCAGCTTGTGGGGGAGCGACACGCAGTATTTT
TRBD1 TRBJ1-2 TRBV27 many CASSSEGAVGYTF TGTGCCAGCAGTTCGGAGGGGGCGGTTGGCTACACCTTC
NA TRBJ2-7 TRBV5-1 few CASSRNTGTPPYEQYF TGCGCCAGCAGCAGAAATACCGGGACACCACCCTACGAGCAGTACTTC
TRBD2 TRBJ2-3 TRBV5-5 NA CASSLWVTSGSSRADTQYF TGTGCCAGCAGCTTGTGGGTGACTAGCGGGAGTAGTCGGGCAGATACGCAGTATTTT
TRBD1 TRBJ1-2 TRBV28 many CASRTGRGYGYTF TGTGCCAGCAGGACAGGGAGGGGGTATGGCTACACCTTC
TRBD2 TRBJ2-7 TRBV6-5 NA CASSYLRTSGSYEQYF TGTGCCAGCAGTTACCTGAGGACTAGCGGGAGTTACGAGCAGTACTTC
TRBD1 TRBJ2-7 TRBV4-2 few CASSQAPPDRGYEQYF TGTGCCAGCAGCCAAGCTCCTCCCGACAGGGGATACGAGCAGTACTTC
TRBD1 TRBJ2-3 TRBV29-1 NA CSGGQGADTQYF TGCAGCGGCGGACAGGGGGCAGATACGCAGTATTTT
TRBD2 TRBJ2-1 TRBV4-1 few CASSPWGASGGRRSNEQFF TGCGCCAGCAGCCCCTGGGGAGCATCGGGCGGGAGGCGGAGCAATGAGCAGTTCTTC
TRBD1 TRBJ2-7 TRBV2 NA CASRDSYYEQYF TGTGCCAGCCGGGACAGTTACTACGAGCAGTACTTC
NA TRBJ2-1 TRBV7-2 many CASSFGGTLLREEQFF TGTGCCAGCAGCTTCGGTGGGACCCTACTGCGTGAGGAGCAGTTCTTC
TRBD2 TRBJ2-2 TRBV11-2 few CASSLSSGSHTGELFF TGTGCCAGCAGCTTGTCCAGCGGGAGTCACACCGGGGAGCTGTTTTTT
TRBD2 TRBJ2-1 TRBV5-5 NA CASSLAWGLAGRQYNEQFF TGTGCCAGCAGCTTGGCCTGGGGACTAGCGGGGAGACAGTACAATGAGCAGTTCTTC
NA TRBJ1-2 TRBV9 NA CASSVGAVNRYGYTF TGTGCCAGCAGCGTAGGGGCAGTTAATAGGTATGGCTACACCTTC
TRBD1 TRBJ2-5 TRBV13 NA CASSLAVWTGKTGDLQETQYF TGTGCCAGCAGCTTGGCCGTTTGGACAGGGAAGACCGGGGACCTACAAGAGACCCAGTACTTC
NA TRBJ2-1 TRBV18 NA CASSPVLTVNEQFF TGTGCCAGCTCACCAGTGTTGACAGTCAATGAGCAGTTCTTC
NA TRBJ1-5 TRBV7-2 NA CASSSEVGGYQPQHF TGTGCCAGCAGCTCCGAGGTCGGGGGATATCAGCCCCAGCATTTT